This T cell receptor beta chain was documented in a study of CD8 T cells in Susac syndrome. The overall study: Patients with Susac syndrome were therapy-naive, on corticosteroids, or on intravenous immunoglobulin alone at the time that blood was drawn. Study-level findings and limits: The CD4+ T cell repertoires in Susac syndrome were not clonally expanded.

The RNA, about 0.45 to 1 ug, was put through reverse transcription using random hexamers. The TCR beta CDR3 was amplified by immunoSEQ multiplex PCR across 54 Vbeta, 13 Jbeta. MiXCR, applied by TCRdb to the immunoSEQ multiplex PCR reads, yields one record per CDR3 protein. The sample has under 200,000 distinct CDR3 sequences; under 95% are singletons. Remarks on this clonotype: Its antigen is unidentified.

Sequencing of TCR beta was carried out in blood CD8+ and CD4+ T cells. Trimming took 4 bases from V and 2 from J; bases not matched to a gene: 10. Germline V gene data show CDR1 as SGHDT and CDR2 as YYEEEE. CDR3 length: 17 residues. V gene TRBV5-6 combines with J gene TRBJ2-3, with 10 bases that match TRBD2. This TCR was sampled from a human donor with Susac syndrome. Sequenced: CD4+ T cells from PBMCs. CDR3 DNA: TGTGCCAGCAGCGCCAGATTTCTAGCGGGGGTCACAGATACGCAGTATTTT. It encodes CASSARFLAGVTDTQYF.